The clone carrying this TCR beta chain was counted at least ten times. CDR3 regions were amplified by Arm-PCR using iRepertoire HTBI primers to build TCR beta libraries. TCRdb independently ran MiXCR on the multiplex PCR reads; one entry per CDR3 protein. The sample shows 250,000 to 400,000 distinct CDR3 sequences, 15% to 20% of them seen only once. The source of the sample is a study of regulatory T cells in long-lasting Graves disease. Noted time point: newly diagnosed GD, antithyroid drugs for less than 3 months. PBMC RNA was the source of the TCR library. From an endocrinology department in Xi'an, China, came the patients. The TCR was taken from a female donor with Graves disease. Sequencing used peripheral blood mononuclear cells (PBMCs), obtained at new diagnosis, from a patient treated with antithyroid drugs.

The CDR3 here is CASSLRRQNNSPLHF. The CDR3 nucleotides read TGTGCCAGCAGTTTACGTCGACAGAATAATTCACCCCTCCACTTT. The chain carries TRBV27 and TRBJ1-6, with D possibly being TRBD1 (5 bases). The CDR3 runs 15 residues. From germline, CDR1 is MNHEY and CDR2 SMNVEV (reference sequence). V was pared by 2 bases and J by 5 bases, with 10 bases between.